This note documents a single T cell receptor beta chain sequence. Germline values: CDR1 SGHDN, CDR2 FVKESK. The CDR3 extends over 16 amino acids. V lost 0 bases, J lost 4 bases, and 16 bases lay in between. The sample originates from a study of OX40 agonist ivuxolimab in advanced cancers. Looking at the study overall: Enrollees could have had prior anti-PD-1, anti-PD-L1 or anti-CTLA-4 therapy, which 40% had received.

The protocol was immunoSEQ multiplex PCR, while the TCRdb copy is restricted to in-frame clones and leaves out a portion. Of 94,000 or so clones listed, 84% are singletons. The TCR comes from an adult with an advanced solid tumor such as melanoma, head and neck, liver or kidney cancer. This material consisted of CD4+ or CD8+ T cells sorted from blood, taken in a trial of the OX40 agonist ivuxolimab. This rearrangement joins TRBV14 to TRBJ2-7; D unresolved. In DNA form, the CDR3 reads TGTGCCAGCAGCCAAGATGGCTCCGCCTTTGGGTACGAGCAGTACTTC. It translates to CASSQDGSAFGYEQYF.